This T cell receptor beta chain was retrieved from a study of OX40 agonist ivuxolimab in advanced cancers. Overall study results and limits: At doses 0.1 to 3.0 mg/kg, CD4+ and CD8+ clones expanded. Partial responders at 0.1-3.0 mg/kg showed near-lowest clonal expansion.

A word on this clone: Its specificity is not known.

Assay used: immunoSEQ multiplex PCR; TCRdb lists only in-frame clones, some missing. The profile covers around 72,000 clones, with more than 75% appearing a single time and less than 9.5% taken by the ten largest. Trimming removed 0 bases at V and 3 bases at J, with 12 bases between. The CDR3 length is 15 residues. Germline V gene sequence: CDR1 MGHRA, CDR2 YSYEKL. The input for sequencing was CD4+ or CD8+ T cells sorted from blood, taken in a trial of the OX40 agonist ivuxolimab. The V gene is TRBV4-1, the J gene TRBJ2-7, with unresolved D. This sequence was found in an adult with an advanced solid tumor such as melanoma, head and neck, liver or kidney cancer. This CDR3 reads CASSQDRGSRYEQYF. CDR3 bases: TGCGCCAGCAGCCAAGATCGCGGCTCCCGCTACGAGCAGTACTTC.